Presented here are 2 T cell receptor beta chains from one specimen sequenced in a study of CXCR3-negative and CXCR3-positive naive CD8 T cells. It was by 5' RACE with UMI labels that the TRB cDNA libraries were prepared. TCRdb reprocessed the 5' RACE reads, with one entry per CDR3 protein and no DNA. This specimen shows 55,000 to 70,000 distinct CDR3 sequences; the ten leading clones hold roughly 0.5%. Study findings and constraints: Comparison of naive cells showed more hydrophobic TRB CDR3s in CXCR3-positive than in CXCR3-negative naive cells.

The antigens these receptors bind are not known. The sequencing input was naive CXCR3+ CD8+ T cells from blood. Subset meaning: CD45RO-CCR7+CD27+CD95- naive CD8+ T cells expressing CXCR3 (TNR3+). These receptor sequences come from a human donor in good health. Some clones in this sample may be carry-over from other donors' samples.

This chain connects TRBV4-3 to TRBJ1-6; TCRdb reports TRBD1, a call that lacks DNA to check it against. CDR3 size: 15 residues. The germline V gene encodes CDR1 LGHNA and CDR2 YSLEER. The CDR3 sequence: CASSLGQAAISPLHF.

CDR3 residues: CASSFTAAGTLGEQYF. This sequence joins TRBV7-9 and TRBJ2-7; TCRdb lists TRBD1, though no DNA is available to test this call. The CDR3 is 16 amino acids. Germline loops: CDR1 SEHNR, CDR2 FQNEAQ (reference sequence).